The 19 T cell receptor beta chains reported below all come from one sample, sequenced in a study of shared clonotypes between healthy human individuals. The assay was immunoSEQ multiplex PCR, and TCRdb's table has in-frame clones only and misses some. The sample holds about 680,000 clones, 74% seen once. Sequencing was performed on memory CD4+ T cells sorted from blood. Subset in this sample: CD45RA-negative fraction. These receptors were collected from a woman in her 30s in good health.

This clone was counted between two and nine times. The DNA of the CDR3 is TGTGCCATCAGTGAGGGGGTAATGAACACTGAAGCTTTCTTT. Translating gives CAISEGVMNTEAFF. The rearrangement uses TRBV10-3 and TRBJ1-1; no reliable D call. The germline V and J ends were trimmed by 2 bases and 0 bases, with 7 bases remaining between them. Germline CDR1 and CDR2: ENHRY and SYGVKD. The length of the CDR3 is 14 residues.

The V and J genes are TRBV11-2 and TRBJ2-5; D call uncertain. V lost 5 bases, J lost 2 bases, and 9 bases lay in between. The CDR3 extends over 13 amino acids. Germline CDR1 SGHAT, CDR2 FQNNGV. The CDR3 spells CASSAVSQETQYF. The CDR3 coding sequence is TGTGCCAGCAGCGCGGTTTCTCAAGAGACCCAGTACTTC.

The CDR3 spells CASSDPRGQGYYGYTF. Here the CDR3 DNA reads TGTGCCAGCAGTGATCCACGAGGACAGGGCTACTATGGCTACACCTTC. The chain couples TRBV6-1 to TRBJ1-2, with 8 bases that match TRBD1. V trimming: 3 bases; J trimming: 3 bases; junction bases outside the gene matches: 9. This CDR3 has 16 residues. Germline lookup yields CDR1 MNHNS and CDR2 SASEGT.

V usage is TRBV6-5 and J usage is TRBJ2-2; D remains ambiguous. V shed 7 bases and J shed 1 base, with 10 bases lying between them. In germline, CDR1 is MNHEY, CDR2 SVGAGI. CDR3 length equals 14 residues. CDR3 DNA sequence: TGTGCCAGCAAGGAGAGAGTGAACACCGGGGAGCTGTTTTTT. It codes for CASKERVNTGELFF.

The genes are TRBV4-1 and TRBJ2-7; no firm D call. V lost 1 base and J 1 base, leaving 11 bases between the germline ends. CDR1 is MGHRA and CDR2 is YSYEKL in the germline V gene. The CDR3 is 15 amino acids. The CDR3 sequence is CASSQVGRRSYEQYF. CDR3 nucleotides: TGCGCCAGCAGCCAAGTGGGCAGGCGATCCTACGAGCAGTACTTC.

This chain uses TRBV11-2 with TRBJ2-2, with D tentatively TRBD2 (5 bases). There are 16 residues in the CDR3. In germline, CDR1 is SGHAT, CDR2 FQNNGV. With 5 bases removed from V and 6 bases from J, the gap between germline ends came to 19 bases. The CDR3 sequence: CASSPAGDYPSGELFF. The CDR3 bases are TGTGCCAGCAGCCCGGCGGGTGACTACCCGTCCGGGGAGCTGTTTTTT.

This sequence joins TRBV27 and TRBJ2-5, with 8 bases that match TRBD2. The CDR3 runs to 13 residues. Germline CDR1 is MNHEY and CDR2 is SMNVEV (reference sequence). The V segment lost 10 bases and the J segment 0 bases; nucleotides outside the gene matches: 4. In DNA form, the CDR3 reads TGTGCCACCGGGAGGGGGGACCAAGAGACCCAGTACTTC. The encoded protein is CATGRGDQETQYF.

This CDR3 reads CASSLLTGGAFGWTEAFF. For the CDR3, the DNA is TGTGCCAGCAGCCTACTGACAGGGGGCGCATTCGGCTGGACTGAAGCTTTCTTT. The gene calls are TRBV7-8 and TRBJ1-1; 10 bases align to TRBD1. V shed 5 bases and J 5 bases; nucleotides not matched to a gene: 17. Germline CDR1 is SGHVS and CDR2 is FQNEAQ. This CDR3 has 18 residues. Drawing the rest from reference TRBV7-8 and TRBJ1-1, the complete variable domain is GAGVSQSPRYKVAKRGQDVALRCDPISGHVSLFWYQQALGQGPEFLTYFQNEAQLDKSGLPSDRFFAERPEGSVSTLKIQRTQQEDSAVYLCASSLLTGGAFGWTEAFFGQGTRLTVV.

This clone has only a few counts. The chain links TRBV18 to TRBJ2-7, with 9 nucleotides matching TRBD1. The CDR3 runs 16 residues. In germline, CDR1 is KGHSH, CDR2 LQKENI. V gave up 3 bases and J gave up 0 bases; unmatched junction bases: 6. CDR3 sequence reads: CASSPSGTGSSYEQYF. The CDR3 DNA reads TGTGCCAGCTCACCTTCCGGGACAGGGAGCTCCTACGAGCAGTACTTC.

The chain is built from TRBV5-1 and TRBJ2-7; possibly TRBD1 for D (6 bases). The CDR3 extends over 14 amino acids. V lost 1 base and J 0 bases, leaving 8 bases between the germline ends. Germline values: CDR1 SGHRS, CDR2 YFSETQ. The CDR3 bases are TGCGCCAGCAGCTTGCAGGGGAGCTCCTACGAGCAGTACTTC. Protein sequence: CASSLQGSSYEQYF.

The chain recombines TRBV18 with TRBJ1-1, with D possibly TRBD1 on 6 matching bases. V lost 2 bases to trimming and J lost 0 bases, with 7 bases between them. The germline V gene encodes CDR1 KGHSH and CDR2 LQKENI. The CDR3 extends over 14 amino acids. The CDR3 DNA reads as TGTGCCAGCTCACCAAGGGACATGAACACTGAAGCTTTCTTT. Encoded protein: CASSPRDMNTEAFF.

The J gene is TRBJ2-7, the V gene TRBV7-9; D not certain. Germline lookup yields CDR1 SEHNR and CDR2 FQNEAQ (reference sequence). The V end lost 5 bases, the J end lost 2 bases, and 16 bases lay between the germline ends. The CDR3 sequence is 15 residues long. CDR3: CASSHSRGQTYEQYF. For the CDR3, the DNA is TGTGCCAGCAGCCATAGCCGTGGGCAAACCTACGAGCAGTACTTC.

This clone was recorded once. CDR3: CAIRGDGHYNEQFF. The CDR3 nucleotides are TGTGCCATCAGGGGGGACGGACATTACAATGAGCAGTTCTTC. The chain has TRBV10-3 and TRBJ2-1, with D possibly being TRBD1 or TRBD2 (5 bases each). CDR3 length: 14 amino acids. The germline gives CDR1 ENHRY, CDR2 SYGVKD. V shed 6 bases and J shed 4 bases, with 13 bases lying between them.

The chain links TRBV7-9 to TRBJ2-7; D gene unclear. The germline gives CDR1 SEHNR, CDR2 FQNEAQ (reference sequence). The V end lost 2 bases, the J end lost 0 bases, and 11 bases lay between the germline ends. The CDR3 has 15 amino acids. The CDR3 spells CASSLLGRNSYEQYF. In DNA, the CDR3 is TGTGCCAGCAGCTTATTAGGGCGGAACTCCTACGAGCAGTACTTC.

The chain links TRBV5-1 to TRBJ2-1; D remains unclear. CDR3 length: 15 amino acids. Germline CDR1 and CDR2: SGHRS and YFSETQ. The ends were cut back, 3 bases at V and 0 bases at J, with 10 bases in the middle. The CDR3 is CASSSSTASYNEQFF. CDR3 bases: TGCGCCAGCAGCTCCTCGACTGCCTCCTACAATGAGCAGTTCTTC.

This clone was recorded a few times. The chain has TRBV28 and TRBJ1-1; D gene uncertain. V was shortened by 7 bases and J by 3 bases, with 9 bases between the two germline ends. Germline V gene lookup returns CDR1 MDHEN and CDR2 SYDVKM. The CDR3 consists of 12 residues. CDR3 DNA: TGTGCCAGCACCCTCCCTCACACTGAAGCTTTCTTT. Translation gives CASTLPHTEAFF.

This chain links TRBV6-5 with TRBJ2-6, with D unresolved. CDR1 and CDR2 from the germline V gene are MNHEY and SVGAGI. This CDR3 comprises 14 residues. Deletions cut 4 bases from V and 1 base from J, with 5 bases between. This CDR3 reads CASSLVSGANVLTF. For the CDR3, the DNA is TGTGCCAGCAGTTTGGTATCTGGGGCCAACGTCCTGACTTTC.

The rearrangement joins TRBV7-8 to TRBJ2-1; D is uncertain. Germline CDR1 reads SGHVS; CDR2 reads FQNEAQ. Between the trimmed V and J ends, which lost 1 base and 8 bases, there was a span of 18 bases. The CDR3 sequence is 16 residues long. CDR3 amino acids: CASSLVMSPLVDEQFF. In nucleotides, the CDR3 is TGTGCCAGCAGCTTAGTTATGTCCCCTTTAGTCGATGAGCAGTTCTTC.

The chain couples TRBV5-1 to TRBJ2-3; D is uncertain. The CDR3 covers 14 residues. Germline CDR1 is SGHRS and CDR2 is YFSETQ. V was pared by 3 bases and J by 0 bases, with 8 bases between. The CDR3 nucleotides read TGCGCCAGCAGCTCCCGCTCTAGCACAGATACGCAGTATTTT. Translated: CASSSRSSTDTQYF.